This T cell receptor beta chain was recovered during a study of Graves' ophthalmopathy and Graves' hyperthyroidism. The overall study: Cases classed as stable hyperthyroidism had no ophthalmopathy within 18 months of follow-up.

On this clonotype: The antigen remains undetermined.

Findings and limits, study-wide: Blood shared most expanded thyroid clonotypes above 0.001 frequency.

Amplified TCR beta CDR3 regions were obtained using RNA transcripts as template. Investigators did first-round RT-PCR with HTBI primers, then second-round multiplex PCR. TCRdb re-called the multiplex PCR reads with MiXCR, one entry per CDR3 protein. The data contain approximately 1.2 million distinct CDR3 sequences, around a third of them singletons. Lactation, pregnancy, uncontrolled infections and other autoimmune diseases were all grounds for excluding patients. This CDR3 has 15 residues. Looked up from germline, CDR1 is SGHTA and CDR2 is FQGNSA. V gave up 2 bases and J gave up 0 bases; unmatched junction bases: 2.

This TCR derives from an adult man with Graves' hyperthyroidism. The specimen was peripheral blood or thyroid tissue (not recorded which). The genes are TRBV7-2 and TRBJ2-7; the match to TRBD2 covers 9 bases. CDR3 bases: TGTGCCAGCAGCTTAAGGCGGGGGGGCTCCTACGAGCAGTACTTC. Amino acid sequence: CASSLRRGGSYEQYF.